This TCR beta chain comes out of a study of OX40 agonist ivuxolimab in advanced cancers. Study-wide context: The dose-escalation cohort was approximately 84% male, with a mean age of about 56 years, ranging roughly 20 to 90. Enrollees could have had prior anti-PD-1, anti-PD-L1 or anti-CTLA-4 therapy, which 30% to 50% had received.

Measured with immunoSEQ multiplex PCR; TCRdb has only the in-frame clones, and not every one. The repertoire holds 65,000 to 80,000 clones, with approximately 80% as singletons. This clone was seen a single time. Exclusion of a patient followed from autoimmune disease history or systemic immunosuppression. Trimming took 7 bases from V and 0 from J; bases not matched to a gene: 4. CDR1 and CDR2 (germline): SEHNR, FQNEAQ (reference sequence). The CDR3 loop spans 14 amino acids. The chain has TRBV7-9 and TRBJ2-3; 7 bases align to TRBD1. Sequenced material: CD4+ or CD8+ T cells sorted from blood, taken in a trial of the OX40 agonist ivuxolimab. The sequence derives from an adult with an advanced solid tumor such as melanoma, head and neck, liver or kidney cancer. Here the CDR3 DNA reads TGTGCCAGCAACCCGACAGGGAGCACAGATACGCAGTATTTT. Its protein is CASNPTGSTDTQYF.